Ten or more counts support the clone carrying this T cell receptor beta chain. Its antigen is not known. Unique molecular identifiers were incorporated when the TCRbeta library was constructed. TCRdb called the PCR reads again in MiXCR, with one record for every CDR3 protein. The table records 400,000 to 550,000 distinct CDR3 sequences, 10% of them present only once. The data stem from a study of T-cell reconstitution after alpha-beta-depleted transplantation in children. Whole-study results and caveats: Where some patients showed high TCRbeta diversity at day 60, it came from recipient T cells and thymic progenitors that had survived. As was reported, about two months after transplant, alpha-beta T cells came from several hundred expanded graft clones.

This CDR3 has 15 residues. In germline, CDR1 is MNHEY, CDR2 SMNVEV (reference sequence). V dropped 4 bases and J dropped 1; count of bases not matched to a gene: 6. This clonotype was obtained from a child aged 2-15 years with inherited bone marrow failure, due to receive a stem cell transplant. The sample here was PBMCs, taken before TCRalphabeta/CD19-depleted stem cell transplant. This chain connects TRBV27 to TRBJ2-7; 8 nucleotides align to TRBD1. CDR3 DNA: TGTGCCAGCAGTTGGACAGGGATAGGGTCCTACGAGCAGTACTTC. This translates into CASSWTGIGSYEQYF.